These T cell receptor beta chains were read from a single sample in a study of breast tumors, draining lymph nodes, adjacent tissues. One entry per CDR3 protein, called by TCRdb with MiXCR from the multiplex PCR reads. The sample includes under 250,000 distinct CDR3 sequences, less than 40% of them seen just once. Sequencing used axillary lymph node tissue. All receptors derive from a female donor with breast cancer. Some clones in this sample may be carry-over from other donors' samples. Both conserved end residues are part of each CDR3. Clone size is given for some rows only: seen once, a few or many times, or a class if the clone is expanded.

TRBJ2-7,many,TRBV7-6,CASSLAGSSYEQYF
TRBJ2-5,.,TRBV20-1,CSAIRGVKETQYF
TRBJ2-1,many,TRBV19,CASTPRRSLYNEQFF
TRBJ2-3,.,TRBV6-1,CASTGLESTDTQYF
TRBJ2-7,many,TRBV11-2,CASSLGGGTYSYEQYF
TRBJ1-1,many,TRBV20-1,CSATGGTEAFF
TRBJ2-5,many,TRBV5-8,CASSAPQAGGETQYF
TRBJ1-6,.,TRBV10-2,CASSQGALGSPLHF
TRBJ2-3,many,TRBV7-8,CASSLRRLADTQYF
TRBJ1-2,.,TRBV29-1,CSGTQGRGYTF
TRBJ2-2,many,TRBV14,CASSPSWGELFF
TRBJ2-3,.,TRBV27,CASSPYLTGPKSTDTQYF
TRBJ2-5,many,TRBV7-9,CASSKTPFSGGETQYF
TRBJ2-2,.,TRBV29-1,CSVRVGGELFF
TRBJ1-2,many,TRBV3-1,CASSQDWGRGYTF
TRBJ2-5,few,TRBV6-5,CASSHSAQETQYF
TRBJ1-2,many,TRBV27,CASSFSQTGNYGYTF
TRBJ1-1,few,TRBV9,CASSAESPDWGTEAFF
TRBJ1-5,many,TRBV24-1,CATSDQNQPQHF
TRBJ2-7,many,TRBV7-9,CASSLAGGFPYEQYF
TRBJ1-2,many,TRBV6-6,CASSRGEGYTF
TRBJ2-1,.,TRBV2,CATQLGINGQFF
TRBJ2-3,many,TRBV5-6,CASSLRGGPQYF
TRBJ2-7,.,TRBV5-5,CASSLMDRGPEQYF
TRBJ2-1,many,TRBV9,CASSAGDGYNEQFF
TRBJ2-7,many,TRBV20-1,CSARVTANRQYF
TRBJ2-1,.,TRBV10-1,CASSDGTGYNEQFF
TRBJ2-7,many,TRBV5-1,CASRPGLIFYEQYF
TRBJ1-2,.,TRBV6-6,CARSHGLNYGYTF
TRBJ2-3,many,TRBV20-1,CSWGLTDTQYF
TRBJ1-6,many,TRBV28,CASTLIRQASSYNSPLHF
TRBJ2-7,many,TRBV20-1,CSASGRAYEQYF
TRBJ2-5,many,TRBV6-6,CASRTGRVSQETQYF
TRBJ2-1,once,TRBV5-1,CASSLDPRGRNLGEQFF
TRBJ2-3,few,TRBV18,CASSPVDTSSTDTQYF
TRBJ2-1,many,TRBV29-1,CSVIAKYNEQFF
TRBJ2-1,many,TRBV4-2,CASSQESSLLKLF
TRBJ2-1,few,TRBV25-1,CATTSGMNEQFF
TRBJ1-4,many,TRBV30,CAWSAGRDEKLFF
TRBJ2-3,many,TRBV30,CAWSVARGDTQYF
TRBJ2-5,many,TRBV5-1,CASSFQAGQETQYF
TRBJ2-5,many,TRBV5-1,CASSWGVWQGSGETQYF
TRBJ2-5,many,TRBV5-6,CASSFGRTRETQYF
TRBJ2-3,.,TRBV7-9,CASSPGDGAIDTQYF
TRBJ2-5,many,TRBV20-1,CSARERDGQPYF